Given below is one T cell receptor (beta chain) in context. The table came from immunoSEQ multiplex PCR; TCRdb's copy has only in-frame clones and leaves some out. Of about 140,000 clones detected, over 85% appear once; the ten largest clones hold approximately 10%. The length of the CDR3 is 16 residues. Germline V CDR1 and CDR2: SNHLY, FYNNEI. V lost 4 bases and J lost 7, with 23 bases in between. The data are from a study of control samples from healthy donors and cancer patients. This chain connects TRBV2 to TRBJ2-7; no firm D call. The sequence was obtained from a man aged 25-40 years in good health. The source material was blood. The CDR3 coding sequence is TGTGCCAGCAGTGGCGACGAGACGCCGTTTTACCGAGAGCAGTACTTC. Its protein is CASSGDETPFYREQYF. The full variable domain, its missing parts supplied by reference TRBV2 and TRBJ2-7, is EPEVTQTPSHQVTQMGQEVILRCVPISNHLYFYWYRQILGQKVEFLVSFYNNEISEKSEIFDDQFSVERPDGSNFTLKIRSTKLEDSAMYFCASSGDETPFYREQYFGPGTRLTVT.